This T cell receptor (beta chain) is drawn from a study of Ad26.COV2.S vaccination and SARS-CoV-2 variants. The overall study: Ad26.COV2.S arm of COV1001 included the donor. Study findings and constraints: TCR breadth and depth estimates may have understated total T cell responses.

CDR1 is SEHNR, CDR2 FQNEAQ, per germline (reference sequence). CDR3 length equals 13 residues. Trimming took off 5 bases at V and 6 bases at J, with 11 bases between the two ends. Libraries were prepared by immunoSEQ multiplex PCR; TCRdb keeps only in-frame clonotypes and omits some of them. Here the sample spans around 300,000 clones, almost 90% being singletons. This sample's treatment: 19 received Ad26.COV2.S at low or high dose, single or two shots; about 5 received placebo; per-sample allocation not given. The samples date from day 63 after the first vaccine or placebo injection. Built on an Ad26 vector, the vaccine expressed Wuhan-strain SARS-CoV-2 spike. This clone was picked up one time. Its antigen is currently unknown.

V is TRBV7-9 and J is TRBJ1-5; maybe TRBD1 (5 bases). This receptor was taken from a person aged 18-60 years who received the Ad26.COV2.S COVID-19 vaccine or a placebo. The sequences come from peripheral blood, collected in a trial of Ad26.COV2.S vaccine versus placebo. The CDR3 loop is CASSQSGGQPQHF. CDR3 nucleotides: TGTGCCAGCAGCCAAAGTGGGGGTCAGCCCCAGCATTTT.